The 8 T cell receptor beta chains below come from one sample, sequenced in a study of OX40 agonist ivuxolimab in advanced cancers. Generated by immunoSEQ multiplex PCR, the TCRdb table keeps only in-frame clones and is missing some. In the table there are roughly 100,000 clones, approximately 90% of which are singletons. The material was CD4+ or CD8+ T cells sorted from blood, obtained in a trial of the OX40 agonist ivuxolimab. These receptors were taken from an adult with an advanced solid tumor such as melanoma, head and neck, liver or kidney cancer.

As DNA, the CDR3 is TGTGCCAGCAGTTCCACAGGGGGCGCTTACTATGGCTACACCTTC. Amino acid sequence: CASSSTGGAYYGYTF. This sequence joins TRBV6-5 and TRBJ1-2; 9 bases line up with TRBD1. V lost 4 bases and J lost 3; bases outside the gene matches: 6. The germline V gene encodes CDR1 MNHEY and CDR2 SVGAGI. This CDR3 contains 15 residues.

The rearrangement joins TRBV7-2 to TRBJ1-2, with unresolved D. The CDR3 is 16 amino acids. The V end was cut by 5 bases, the J end by 4 bases, with 20 bases between. Germline CDR1 SGHTA, CDR2 FQGNSA. The CDR3 protein is CASSPSFTQTTYGYTF. The CDR3 DNA is TGTGCCAGCAGCCCTTCTTTTACTCAGACGACCTATGGCTACACCTTC.

This chain joins TRBV18 and TRBJ1-6, with D perhaps matching TRBD1 (5 bases). This CDR3 is built from 19 residues. CDR1 and CDR2 from the germline V gene are KGHSH and LQKENI. V was shortened by 5 bases and J by 6 bases, with 26 bases between the two germline ends. CDR3 nucleotide sequence: TGTGCCAGCTCAACTTATCTGAAAAACCCGACAGCAACTAATTCACCCCTCCACTTT. Translated, it gives CASSTYLKNPTATNSPLHF.

The chain links TRBV29-1 to TRBJ1-1; 7 bases match TRBD1. V trimming: 5 bases; J trimming: 5 bases; junction bases outside the gene matches: 11. The CDR3 loop spans 14 amino acids. From germline, CDR1 is SQVTM and CDR2 ANQGSEA. The CDR3 is CSVTRGGAGTEAFF. CDR3 nucleotides: TGCAGCGTTACACGAGGGGGCGCGGGTACTGAAGCTTTCTTT.

V and J are TRBV14 and TRBJ1-3, with unresolved D. Per the germline V gene, CDR1 is SGHDN and CDR2 is FVKESK. The length of the CDR3 is 12 residues. The V gene lost 4 bases and the J gene lost 4 bases, with 5 bases spanning the gap. CDR3 nucleotide sequence: TGTGCCAGCAGCCTGACGGGAAACACCATATATTTT. Protein sequence: CASSLTGNTIYF.

J is TRBJ2-3 and V is TRBV30, with 10 bases aligning to TRBD2. The CDR3 runs to 14 residues. Germline CDR1 is GTSNPN and CDR2 is SVGIG (reference sequence). J lost 6 bases, V lost 3 bases, and 6 bases had no gene match. Here the CDR3 DNA reads TGTGCCTGGAGCGCTAGCGGGGGCTGGGATACGCAGTATTTT. This sequence encodes CAWSASGGWDTQYF.

The V and J genes are TRBV27 and TRBJ1-1; D unclear. Trimming left V 3 bases short and J 0 bases short, with 5 bases between. CDR1 is MNHEY, CDR2 SMNVEV, per germline (reference sequence). CDR3 length: 13 residues. CDR3 protein: CASSFRMNTEAFF. CDR3 nucleotides: TGTGCCAGCAGTTTCAGAATGAACACTGAAGCTTTCTTT.

This chain joins TRBV7-9 and TRBJ1-5; D uncertain. This CDR3 is 13 amino acids long. Germline assignment: CDR1 SEHNR and CDR2 FQNEAQ (reference sequence). Trimming took 4 bases from V and 2 from J, leaving 6 bases between them. For the CDR3, the DNA is TGTGCCAGCAGCTCAGAGGGCAATCAGCCCCAGCATTTT. It is translated as CASSSEGNQPQHF.